One T cell receptor (beta chain) is described in this entry. Only in-frame clones appear in the TCRdb table, and some are missing; sequencing was by immunoSEQ multiplex PCR. This table holds around 120,000 clones, about 95% found once. The data derive from a study of control samples from healthy donors and cancer patients. The sequenced sample was blood. The clonotype originates from a man younger than 40 in good health.

The CDR3 sequence is CASSLGGGSYEQYF. CDR3 bases: TGTGCCAGCAGCTTAGGGGGGGGTAGCTACGAGCAGTACTTC. The chain recombines TRBV7-2 with TRBJ2-7; 7 bases align to TRBD2. Germline V gene lookup returns CDR1 SGHTA and CDR2 FQGNSA. After removal of 1 base from V and 3 bases from J, the junction contained 3 bases not matched to a gene. CDR3 length: 14 residues.